The rows below give T cell receptor beta chains drawn from one sample of a study of monozygotic twins with inflammatory bowel disease. Reprocessing the 5' RACE reads, TCRdb reports a single entry for every CDR3 protein and omits DNA. This sample contains 300,000 to 350,000 distinct CDR3 sequences. Material: blood. These receptors all stem from a human donor with ulcerative colitis or Crohn's disease, or a healthy co-twin of an affected twin (not recorded which). The CDR3 runs from the conserved cysteine through the conserved F or W.

>TRBV12-3/TRBV12-4|TRBJ2-1
CASSLGTGHNEQFF
>TRBV5-1|TRBJ1-4
CASSSDGSRNEKLFF
>TRBV11-2|TRBJ2-1
CASSARLAGRHLYNEQFF
>TRBV4-3|TRBJ1-2
CASSQVMGYGYTF
>TRBV7-2|TRBJ1-5
CASSPSPGGGQPQHF
>TRBV5-1|TRBJ2-7
CASSLEGGFGIYEQYF
>TRBV18|TRBJ1-1
CASSPEQTTEAFF
>TRBV4-1|TRBJ2-4
CASSPAGASGRGNIQYF
>TRBV6-1|TRBJ1-2
CASRAINYGYTF
>TRBV5-1|TRBJ2-1
CASSWGLRYNEQFF
>TRBV2|TRBJ2-2
CASRPGGGGELFF
>TRBV5-1|TRBJ1-4
CASSRPGQGENEKLFF
>TRBV10-3|TRBJ1-1
CAINGQLNTEAFF
>TRBV28|TRBJ1-2
CASSLLFGPWQGETRGYTF
>TRBV7-2|TRBJ2-7
CASSLVGSVQYYEQYF
>TRBV28|TRBJ2-7
CASSLRPAGVYEQYF
>TRBV11-1|TRBJ2-1
CASSLVYGTYSSYNEQFF
>TRBV5-6|TRBJ2-7
CASSTDPQTPFEQYF
>TRBV20-1|TRBJ1-2
CSASWWVNYGYTF
>TRBV5-1|TRBJ2-7
CASSPDRIYYEQYF
>TRBV5-1|TRBJ2-3
CASSLGQSTDTQYF
>TRBV6-1|TRBJ1-6
CASGDQNPNSPLHF
>TRBV4-1|TRBJ2-7
CASSLTTSDRGRDEQYF
>TRBV3-1|TRBJ2-5
CASRWDPQETQYF
>TRBV5-1|TRBJ2-3
CASSPSGTSRSTDTQYF
>TRBV5-1|TRBJ1-1
CASSFLGAAGEAFF
>TRBV6-6|TRBJ2-5
CASSTGGTETQYF
>TRBV18|TRBJ2-7
CASSTTGPSYEQYF
>TRBV5-1|TRBJ2-7
CASSLDIYEQYF
>TRBV5-1|TRBJ2-6
CASSSLPHSGANVLTF
>TRBV5-1|TRBJ1-1
CASSFVGGMNTEAFF
>TRBV12-3/TRBV12-4|TRBJ1-5
CASTHGDRGNQPQHF